This T cell receptor (beta chain) was obtained from a study of Ad26.COV2.S vaccination and SARS-CoV-2 variants. Treatment given: some 20 received Ad26.COV2.S at low or high dose, single or two shots; roughly five received placebo; per-sample allocation not given. Samples came from day 63 after the first vaccine or placebo injection. Study results and caveats: Across vaccine and placebo recipients, the breadth of non-spike TCRs was similar.

V was trimmed by 1 base and J by 1 base, leaving 4 bases between them. Germline loops: CDR1 SGHAT, CDR2 FQNNGV. The CDR3 contains 13 residues. TCRdb keeps only in-frame clones here, not all; method: immunoSEQ multiplex PCR. The sample has some 340,000 clones, approximately 86% seen once. As concerns this clone: The antigen is not known.

The origin of this receptor is a person aged 18-65 years who received the Ad26.COV2.S COVID-19 vaccine or a placebo. The chain uses TRBV11-2 and TRBJ1-1; the D is unclear. Sequencing used peripheral blood, obtained in a trial of Ad26.COV2.S vaccine versus placebo. CDR3 residues: CASSLVGNTEAFF. The CDR3 DNA reads as TGTGCCAGCAGCTTAGTTGGGAACACTGAAGCTTTCTTT.